The 5 T cell receptor beta chains reported below all come from one sample, sequenced in a study of post-analysis software for immune sequencing data. Broader study findings: Four to six TRBV segments were more frequent in patients than controls; TRBV5-6, TRBV5-1 and TRBV20-1 belonged to this group.

For these receptors, no antigen is known. Carried by the TCR beta cDNA libraries were unique molecular identifiers. TCRdb re-derived calls from the PCR reads in MiXCR, one entry per CDR3 protein. The sample holds 750,000 to 950,000 distinct CDR3 sequences, approximately 50% seen once. Sequenced input: blood. The source of these receptors is a girl aged 5-17 years with multiple sclerosis.

The table lists this clonotype with a few counts. For the CDR3, the DNA is TGTGCCAGCAGGTCGGGACTAGCGGGACAAGGGACGGATGAGCAGTTCTTC. It specifies CASRSGLAGQGTDEQFF. V gene TRBV7-3 combines with J gene TRBJ2-1; TRBD2 matches 13 bases. V shed 6 bases and J 8 bases; nucleotides not matched to a gene: 13. CDR1 and CDR2 (germline): SGHTA, FQGTGA. The CDR3 covers 17 residues.

V usage is TRBV19 and J usage is TRBJ2-1, with 8 bases lining up with TRBD2. Germline V gene lookup returns CDR1 LNHDA and CDR2 SQIVND (reference sequence). CDR3 length: 13 residues. J gave up 7 bases and V 4 bases, and 3 bases lay outside the gene matches. The CDR3 coding sequence is TGTGCCAGTAGTAAGCGGGAGAGGAATGAGCAGTTCTTC. It specifies CASSKRERNEQFF.

The chain links TRBV5-6 to TRBJ2-3; unclear D gene. CDR1 is SGHDT, CDR2 YYEEEE, per germline. The CDR3 has 17 residues. Trimming removed 4 bases from V and 3 bases from J, with 21 bases in between. CDR3 sequence reads: CASSKPGSGDFTDTQYF. CDR3 DNA: TGTGCCAGCAGCAAACCCGGCTCAGGAGACTTTACAGATACGCAGTATTTT.

V usage is TRBV5-1 and J usage is TRBJ2-1; 12 bases align to TRBD2. This CDR3 is built from 15 residues. V trimming: 3 bases; J trimming: 15 bases; junction bases outside the gene matches: 13. Germline CDR1 and CDR2: SGHRS and YFSETQ. The CDR3, as DNA: TGCGCCAGCAGCTCGGCGACTAGCGGGAGTATCCTCCCGTTCTTC. Its protein is CASSSATSGSILPFF.

This clonotype is a singleton in its sample. This sequence joins TRBV20-1 and TRBJ2-3; TRBD2 matches at 14 bases. The germline CDR1 and CDR2 sequences are DFQATT and SNEGSKA (reference sequence). J lost 0 bases, V lost 1 base, and 12 bases had no gene match. This CDR3 comprises 20 residues. The CDR3 loop reads CSARVLTSGREILSTDTQYF. CDR3 nucleotides: TGCAGTGCTAGAGTATTGACTAGCGGGAGGGAAATTCTAAGCACAGATACGCAGTATTTT.